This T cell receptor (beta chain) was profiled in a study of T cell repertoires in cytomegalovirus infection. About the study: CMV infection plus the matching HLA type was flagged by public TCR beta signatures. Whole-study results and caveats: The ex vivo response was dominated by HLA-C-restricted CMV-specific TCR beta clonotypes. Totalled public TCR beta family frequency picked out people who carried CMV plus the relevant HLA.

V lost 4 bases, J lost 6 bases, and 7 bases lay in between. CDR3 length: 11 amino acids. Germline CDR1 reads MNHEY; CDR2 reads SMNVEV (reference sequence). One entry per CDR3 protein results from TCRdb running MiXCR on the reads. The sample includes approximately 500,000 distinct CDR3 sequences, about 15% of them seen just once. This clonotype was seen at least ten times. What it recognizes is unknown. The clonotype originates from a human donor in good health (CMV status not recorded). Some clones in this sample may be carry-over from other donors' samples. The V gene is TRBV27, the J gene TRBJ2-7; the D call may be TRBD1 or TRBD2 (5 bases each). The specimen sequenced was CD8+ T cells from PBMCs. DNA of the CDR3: TGTGCCAGCAGTTCAGGGAGCGAGCAGTACTTC. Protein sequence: CASSSGSEQYF.